These T cell receptor beta chains were read from a single sample in a study of control samples from healthy donors and cancer patients. TCRdb's copy holds only in-frame clones and misses some; the assay was immunoSEQ multiplex PCR. The table lists 200,000 or so clones, 85% to 95% of them singletons, with about 1.6% in the top ten. Sequencing was carried out using blood. These receptors all come from a man aged 45-65 years in good health. CDR3s include the opening cysteine and the closing phenylalanine or tryptophan. D genes are given only for firm matches. Some rows have no size entry. The others give once, few or many, or a class for an expanded clone.

abundance	v_gene	d_gene	j_gene	CDR3nt	CDR3aa
.	TRBV12-3/TRBV12-4	.	TRBJ2-5	TGTGCCAGCAGTTTGGGCAGCGAAGAGACCCAGTACTTC	CASSLGSEETQYF
.	TRBV3-1/TRBV3-2	TRBD2	TRBJ2-3	TGTGCCAGCAGGCTCGGGACTAGCCCCACAGATACGCAGTATTTT	CASRLGTSPTDTQYF
.	TRBV19	.	TRBJ1-5	TGTGCCAGTAGTATAGACCGGGGGGGCGCAGGTCAGCCCCAGCATTTT	CASSIDRGGAGQPQHF
.	TRBV7-3	TRBD2	TRBJ2-3	TGTGCCAGCAGCCCGATAGCGGGAATTATCCCAGATACGCAGTATTTT	CASSPIAGIIPDTQYF
.	TRBV14	.	TRBJ1-1	TGTGCCAGCAGCCCTCAAGCAGGGGCGGCTGAAGCTTTCTTT	CASSPQAGAAEAFF
.	TRBV10-2	.	TRBJ1-1	TGCGCCAGCAGTGATCCCGGGAGGACTGAAGCTTTCTTT	CASSDPGRTEAFF
.	TRBV4-3	.	TRBJ2-1	TGCGCCAGCAGCCAGGCATTGGATGAGCAGTTCTTC	CASSQALDEQFF
.	TRBV5-1	.	TRBJ2-2	TGCGCCAGCAGCCTCGGACAGCCCAACACCGGGGAGCTGTTTTTT	CASSLGQPNTGELFF
.	TRBV10-1	.	TRBJ1-2	TGCGCCAGCAGTGAGGGGTCATTGAATCGTGGCTACACCTTC	CASSEGSLNRGYTF
.	TRBV5-1	TRBD1	TRBJ1-2	TGCGCCAGCAGCTTGGTGGGACAGGGGGCTGGAGGCTACACCTTC	CASSLVGQGAGGYTF
.	TRBV5-5	.	TRBJ2-7	TGTGCCAGCAGCTTGGGGTTCGCCTCCTACGAGCAGTACTTC	CASSLGFASYEQYF
.	TRBV30	TRBD1	TRBJ1-4	TGTGCCTGGAGTCGGACAGGGTATAATGAAAAACTGTTTTTT	CAWSRTGYNEKLFF
.	TRBV3-1/TRBV3-2	.	TRBJ2-5	TGTGCCAGCAGCCTACTCCAGGTGGGGGAGACCCAGTACTTC	CASSLLQVGETQYF
.	TRBV9	.	TRBJ2-2	TGTGCCAGCAGCGTAGTGGGATTCGGGGAGCTGTTTTTT	CASSVVGFGELFF
.	TRBV14	.	TRBJ1-1	TGTGCCAGCAGCCCTTACAGGAACACTGAAGCTTTCTTT	CASSPYRNTEAFF
.	TRBV6-5	.	TRBJ1-1	TGTGCCAGCGACAGGACAGTTGAAGCTTTCTTT	CASDRTVEAFF
.	TRBV7-2	.	TRBJ1-2	TGTGCCAGCAGCTTAACAACCAACTATGGCTACACCTTC	CASSLTTNYGYTF
few	TRBV19	.	TRBJ2-2	TGTGCCAGTAGTATAGGGGAAGCCCCCGGGGAGCTGTTTTTT	CASSIGEAPGELFF
once	TRBV25-1	TRBD1	TRBJ1-2	TGTGCCAGCAGTGAATCAGGGGGCGCGGACTATGGCTACACCTTC	CASSESGGADYGYTF
.	TRBV19	.	TRBJ1-2	TGTGCCAGTAGTACCGACAGGACCTCTTGCACCTTC	CASSTDRTSCTF
.	TRBV19	TRBD1	TRBJ1-5	TGTGCCAGTAAGGGGACAGGGGGCGCGGGTCACCTGAGGGGCAATCAGCCCCAGCATTTT	CASKGTGGAGHLRGNQPQHF
once	TRBV7-2	TRBD2	TRBJ2-5	TGTGCCAGCAGCTTAGCGGCTAGCGGGGGGTCTCGCGAGACCCAGTACTTC	CASSLAASGGSRETQYF
.	TRBV19	.	TRBJ2-7	TGTGCCAGTAGTATGTCACGAGGCTCCTACGAGCAGTACTTC	CASSMSRGSYEQYF
.	TRBV6-6	.	TRBJ1-3	TGTGCCAGCAGTACCCCCAACAGGGCTGGAAACACCATATATTTT	CASSTPNRAGNTIYF
.	TRBV2	TRBD1	TRBJ1-2	TGTGCCAGCAAAAAAGACAGGGAAGGTGGCTACACCTTC	CASKKDREGGYTF
.	TRBV19	.	TRBJ2-1	TGTGCCAGTAGTCCTCGCAGGGGTCGGTCCTACAATGAGCAGTTCTTC	CASSPRRGRSYNEQFF
.	TRBV7-6	TRBD1	TRBJ2-1	TGTGCCAGCAGCCCCAACAGGGGACCCCGGGATGAGCAGTTCTTC	CASSPNRGPRDEQFF
.	TRBV28	TRBD2	TRBJ2-3	TGTGCCAGCAGTTTTGTTTCTAGCGGGTCTAAGGAAGGCACAGATACGCAGTATTTT	CASSFVSSGSKEGTDTQYF
.	TRBV28	.	TRBJ1-6	TGTGCCAGCGCAGGAGGGGACTACTCCTATAATTCACCCCTCCACTTT	CASAGGDYSYNSPLHF
.	TRBV28	.	TRBJ1-2	TGTGCCAGCAGTCCCACGGGTAGAAGAGGAGGAGGCTACACCTTC	CASSPTGRRGGGYTF
.	TRBV19	.	TRBJ2-1	TGTGCCAGTAGTGCACGCCTTACCGGGACTGGGGGCGATGAGCAGTTCTTC	CASSARLTGTGGDEQFF
.	TRBV6-2/TRBV6-3	.	TRBJ1-6	TGTGCCAGCAGTTACTCCCAGCCTTATAATTCACCCCTCCACTTT	CASSYSQPYNSPLHF
.	TRBV24-1	.	TRBJ2-2	TGTGCCACCAGTGATTTGCAAAGTAACACCGGGGAGCTGTTTTTT	CATSDLQSNTGELFF
.	TRBV24-1	TRBD1	TRBJ2-7	TGTGCCACCAGTGATTTACCAGGACAGGGCTCCTACGAGCAGTACTTC	CATSDLPGQGSYEQYF
.	TRBV3-1/TRBV3-2	.	TRBJ1-2	TGTGCCAGCAGCCTCAGGACTATCGACTATGGCTACACCTTC	CASSLRTIDYGYTF
.	TRBV5-1	.	TRBJ2-5	TGCGCCAGCAGCTTGGGGAACAGTCAAGAGACCCAGTACTTC	CASSLGNSQETQYF
.	TRBV5-8	.	TRBJ2-1	TGTGCCAGCAGCTTGGGTCTTAATGAGCAGTTCTTC	CASSLGLNEQFF
once	TRBV19	.	TRBJ1-5	TGTGCCAGTAGTTGGGACCAATTAAGGGATTCCTATCAGCCCCAGCATTTT	CASSWDQLRDSYQPQHF
.	TRBV15	TRBD2	TRBJ2-5	TGTGCCACCAGCAGAGTAACTAGCGGGGGGGCCACGGGAGAGACCCAGTACTTC	CATSRVTSGGATGETQYF
.	TRBV4-2	TRBD2	TRBJ2-3	TGTGCCAGCAGCTCTTTATCGACTAGCGGGGGGGAGGATACGCAGTATTTT	CASSSLSTSGGEDTQYF
.	TRBV25-1	.	TRBJ1-2	TGTGCCAGCAGTGAGGCGGGAAAGGACTATGGCTACACCTTC	CASSEAGKDYGYTF
once	TRBV5-1	.	TRBJ1-4	TGCGCCAGCAGCCCCGGTCCGGGAGGGTGGGAAAAACTGTTTTTT	CASSPGPGGWEKLFF
.	TRBV25-1	TRBD1	TRBJ1-2	TGTGCCAGCAGCGAGACAGGGGTCTATGGCTACACCTTC	CASSETGVYGYTF
.	TRBV5-1	TRBD1	TRBJ2-3	TGCGCCAGCAGGCATGGACGTGCAGGGGGCTCAGGAGATACGCAGTATTTT	CASRHGRAGGSGDTQYF
.	TRBV27	.	TRBJ1-5	TGTGCCAGCAGCCGTGGACAACGCAATCAGCCCCAGCATTTT	CASSRGQRNQPQHF